A selection of T cell receptor beta chains follows, all from one sample in a study of blood T cells in healthy people across ages. TCRdb re-called the 5' RACE reads with MiXCR, one entry per CDR3 protein. The sample lists about 720,000 distinct CDR3 sequences, 20% to 25% occurring once. This sample was also put to use in a study of T cells of mothers and their children.

The sample was blood. Receptors originate from a boy younger than 18 in good health. Both conserved end residues are part of each CDR3. D genes are given only for firm matches. Size is stated for part of the rows, as once, few or many counts, or as a class when the clone is expanded.

clone size,V gene,D gene,J gene,CDR3 protein,CDR3 DNA
few,TRBV6-2/TRBV6-3,.,TRBJ1-1,CASSRRGVDTEAFF,TGTGCCAGCAGTCGACGCGGGGTCGACACTGAAGCTTTCTTT
.,TRBV2,.,TRBJ2-3,CASSDYSGRPRTDTQYF,TGTGCCAGCAGTGATTACAGTGGTCGGCCTCGCACAGATACGCAGTATTTT
.,TRBV11-1,.,TRBJ2-6,CASSESRVSGANVLTF,TGTGCCAGCAGCGAAAGCAGGGTCTCTGGGGCCAACGTCCTGACTTTC
.,TRBV12-3/TRBV12-4,.,TRBJ2-6,CASRPAGKGGANVLTF,TGTGCCAGCAGGCCGGCGGGGAAAGGTGGGGCCAACGTCCTGACTTTC
few,TRBV6-5,TRBD1,TRBJ1-6,CASSYGTDENSPLHF,TGTGCCAGCAGTTACGGGACAGACGAAAATTCACCCCTCCACTTT
few,TRBV9,TRBD1,TRBJ2-2,CASSAWDSPTGELFF,TGTGCCAGCAGCGCCTGGGACAGTCCCACCGGGGAGCTGTTTTTT
few,TRBV5-1,.,TRBJ2-1,CASSLERGFYNEQFF,TGCGCCAGCAGCTTGGAAAGGGGTTTCTACAATGAGCAGTTCTTC
few,TRBV2,TRBD1,TRBJ1-1,CASIRFPPGQLNTEAFF,TGTGCCAGCATCAGGTTCCCCCCGGGACAGTTGAACACTGAAGCTTTCTTT
.,TRBV9,.,TRBJ1-3,CASSPGQQVSGNTIYF,TGTGCCAGCAGCCCCGGACAGCAAGTCTCTGGAAACACCATATATTTT
few,TRBV18,.,TRBJ2-5,CATSSGGPSETQYF,TGTGCCACCTCCAGTGGGGGGCCATCGGAGACCCAGTACTTC
few,TRBV20-1,TRBD1,TRBJ2-7,CSARVPDRSSYEQYF,TGCAGTGCTAGGGTACCGGACAGGAGCTCCTACGAGCAGTACTTC
.,TRBV19,TRBD2,TRBJ2-1,CASSIAERGYEQFF,TGTGCCAGTAGTATAGCGGAGCGGGGGTATGAGCAGTTCTTC
.,TRBV12-3/TRBV12-4,.,TRBJ1-5,CASSPGEDQPQHF,TGTGCCAGCAGCCCAGGGGAGGATCAGCCCCAGCATTTT
.,TRBV6-1,TRBD1,TRBJ1-5,CASSEGGQDRQPQHF,TGTGCCAGCAGTGAAGGCGGACAGGATCGTCAGCCCCAGCATTTT
.,TRBV6-2/TRBV6-3,.,TRBJ1-5,CASSYMGGHQPQHF,TGTGCCAGCAGTTACATGGGGGGACATCAGCCCCAGCATTTT
few,TRBV6-1,TRBD2,TRBJ2-3,CASTQGRLAGSTDTQYF,TGTGCCAGCACCCAGGGGAGGCTAGCGGGGAGCACAGATACGCAGTATTTT
.,TRBV7-6,.,TRBJ1-4,CASSPTLPGVQEKLFF,TGTGCCAGCAGCCCGACCCTCCCAGGGGTTCAGGAAAAACTGTTTTTT
.,TRBV12-5,.,TRBJ1-2,CASAQGLNYGYTF,TGTGCTAGTGCCCAGGGATTGAACTATGGCTACACCTTC
few,TRBV6-5,TRBD2,TRBJ2-7,CASSRGLAFTYEQYF,TGTGCCAGCAGCAGGGGACTAGCGTTCACCTACGAGCAGTACTTC
few,TRBV4-3,.,TRBJ1-5,CASSQDWPPGPNQPQHF,TGCGCCAGCAGCCAAGATTGGCCGCCAGGCCCGAATCAGCCCCAGCATTTT
.,TRBV6-5,TRBD1,TRBJ2-1,CASRIQGAIYNEQFF,TGTGCCAGCAGGATACAGGGGGCCATATACAATGAGCAGTTCTTC
few,TRBV6-2/TRBV6-3,TRBD2,TRBJ2-7,CASSFLLAGDLGEQYF,TGTGCCAGCAGTTTCCTACTAGCGGGGGACCTCGGAGAGCAGTACTTC
few,TRBV7-2,.,TRBJ2-1,CASSLERGLASYNEQFF,TGTGCCAGCAGCTTAGAGAGAGGTCTAGCCTCCTACAATGAGCAGTTCTTC
few,TRBV27,TRBD2,TRBJ2-5,CASSTLSPSGLQETQYF,TGTGCCAGCAGTACTCTCTCTCCTAGCGGGCTGCAAGAGACCCAGTACTTC
.,TRBV5-1,.,TRBJ2-7,CASSLQQGWYEQYF,TGCGCCAGCAGTCTGCAGCAGGGGTGGTACGAGCAGTACTTC
few,TRBV29-1,TRBD2,TRBJ2-7,CSVEDRAASGVYEQYF,TGCAGCGTTGAAGATAGGGCGGCTAGCGGTGTCTACGAGCAGTACTTC
few,TRBV6-5,TRBD1,TRBJ2-4,CASSRTGSAKNIQYF,TGTGCCAGCAGCCGGACAGGGTCGGCCAAAAACATTCAGTACTTC
few,TRBV7-3,.,TRBJ2-3,CASSLTGAGPDTQYF,TGTGCCAGCAGCTTAACAGGGGCGGGACCAGATACGCAGTATTTT
few,TRBV14,.,TRBJ2-6,CASSQVWLPISGANVLTF,TGTGCCAGCAGCCAAGTTTGGTTACCCATCTCTGGGGCCAACGTCCTGACTTTC
few,TRBV28,.,TRBJ1-2,CASSVTGANYGYTF,TGTGCCAGCAGTGTGACAGGAGCTAACTATGGCTACACCTTC
few,TRBV19,.,TRBJ2-5,CASSMVSQETQYF,TGTGCCAGTAGTATGGTCAGCCAAGAGACCCAGTACTTC
.,TRBV10-3,.,TRBJ2-5,CAISVGHPAEETQYF,TGTGCCATCAGTGTGGGACATCCCGCTGAAGAGACCCAGTACTTC
.,TRBV20-1,.,TRBJ2-1,CSARRTNYNEQFF,TGCAGTGCTAGGAGGACTAACTACAATGAGCAGTTCTTC
many,TRBV7-3,.,TRBJ2-2,CASSLNGGAGELFF,TGTGCCAGCAGCTTAAATGGCGGGGCCGGGGAGCTGTTTTTT
.,TRBV7-9,.,TRBJ2-2,CASSSGLEVAGELFF,TGTGCCAGCAGCTCTGGCCTGGAGGTGGCCGGGGAGCTGTTTTTT
.,TRBV28,.,TRBJ1-1,CASSLFTVNTEAFF,TGTGCCAGCAGTTTATTTACGGTGAACACTGAAGCTTTCTTT
.,TRBV3-1,TRBD2,TRBJ2-1,CASSHVSSGIYNEQFF,TGTGCCAGCAGCCACGTCTCTAGCGGGATCTACAATGAGCAGTTCTTC
.,TRBV18,.,TRBJ2-7,CASSPMGLPQGEQYF,TGTGCCAGCTCACCAATGGGTTTACCCCAAGGGGAGCAGTACTTC
.,TRBV3-1,TRBD2,TRBJ2-7,CASSQSWREATYEQYF,TGTGCCAGCAGCCAATCTTGGCGGGAGGCCACCTACGAGCAGTACTTC
.,TRBV28,TRBD1,TRBJ2-5,CASSLRLGGAKTQYF,TGTGCCAGCAGTTTACGTCTAGGGGGCGCCAAGACCCAGTACTTC
few,TRBV29-1,TRBD2,TRBJ2-7,CSVGTSGEPRAYEQYF,TGCAGCGTTGGGACTAGCGGGGAGCCACGGGCCTACGAGCAGTACTTC
.,TRBV12-3/TRBV12-4,TRBD2,TRBJ2-1,CASSLGSGYTYNEQFF,TGTGCCAGCAGTTTAGGTAGCGGGTACACCTACAATGAGCAGTTCTTC
few,TRBV28,TRBD1,TRBJ2-7,CASSDPGQGEVEQYF,TGTGCCAGCAGTGATCCGGGACAGGGGGAAGTCGAGCAGTACTTC
.,TRBV29-1,.,TRBJ2-3,CSAPGTPKPYF,TGCAGCGCACCCGGGACCCCAAAGCCGTATTTT
.,TRBV2,TRBD1,TRBJ1-2,CASSEYRDRDDYGYTF,TGTGCCAGCAGTGAATACCGGGACAGGGATGACTATGGCTACACCTTC
.,TRBV2,.,TRBJ2-1,CASSSDREVGNEQFF,TGTGCCAGCAGTTCCGACAGGGAGGTTGGCAATGAGCAGTTCTTC
few,TRBV2,.,TRBJ2-7,CASSGEEKGTYEQYF,TGTGCCAGCAGTGGGGAGGAAAAAGGGACCTACGAGCAGTACTTC
.,TRBV20-1,TRBD2,TRBJ2-6,CSATSLAGRANVLTF,TGCAGTGCTACATCTCTAGCGGGCCGGGCCAACGTCCTGACTTTC
few,TRBV5-1,TRBD1,TRBJ2-1,CASSSQGAQFF,TGCGCCAGCAGCTCACAGGGGGCTCAGTTCTTC
few,TRBV20-1,TRBD1,TRBJ1-2,CSAPPTGVAGYTF,TGCAGTGCTCCCCCTACAGGGGTAGCTGGCTACACCTTC
.,TRBV18,TRBD2,TRBJ2-1,CASSPGLAGVHLIYNEQFF,TGTGCCAGCTCACCTGGGCTAGCGGGAGTTCACCTTATCTACAATGAGCAGTTCTTC
.,TRBV5-1,TRBD1,TRBJ1-2,CASSLADRADGYTF,TGCGCCAGCAGCTTGGCCGACAGGGCGGATGGCTACACCTTC
.,TRBV29-1,.,TRBJ2-3,CSVDTGDSTDTQYF,TGCAGCGTTGATACAGGTGATAGCACAGATACGCAGTATTTT
few,TRBV4-2,.,TRBJ1-3,CASSQDWGSGNTIYF,TGTGCCAGCAGCCAAGATTGGGGTTCTGGAAACACCATATATTTT
once,TRBV7-2,TRBD1,TRBJ2-7,CASSIGPDRGPTHEQYF,TGTGCCAGCAGCATAGGGCCCGACAGGGGACCTACCCACGAGCAGTACTTC
few,TRBV28,TRBD1,TRBJ2-5,CASSTTGAGGETQYF,TGTGCCAGCAGTACGACAGGGGCCGGAGGGGAGACCCAGTACTTC
.,TRBV13,TRBD1,TRBJ1-5,CASSQGTENQPQHF,TGTGCCAGCAGCCAAGGGACAGAGAATCAGCCCCAGCATTTT